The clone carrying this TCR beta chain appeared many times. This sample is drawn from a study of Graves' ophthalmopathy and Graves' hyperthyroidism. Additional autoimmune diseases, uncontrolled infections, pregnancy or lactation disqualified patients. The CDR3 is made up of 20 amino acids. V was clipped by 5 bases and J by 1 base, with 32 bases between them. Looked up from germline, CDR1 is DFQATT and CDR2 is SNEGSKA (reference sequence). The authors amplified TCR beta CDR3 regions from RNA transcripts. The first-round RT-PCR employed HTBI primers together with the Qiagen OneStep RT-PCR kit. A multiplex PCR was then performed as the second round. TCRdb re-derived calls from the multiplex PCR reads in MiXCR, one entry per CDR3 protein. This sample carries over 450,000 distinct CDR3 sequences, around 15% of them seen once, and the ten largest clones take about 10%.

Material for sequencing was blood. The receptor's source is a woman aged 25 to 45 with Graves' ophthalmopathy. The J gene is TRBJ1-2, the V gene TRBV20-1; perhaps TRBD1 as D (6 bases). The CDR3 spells CSAAYRPRTAFLYLNYGYTF. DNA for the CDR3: TGCAGTGCTGCCTACCGACCACGGACAGCCTTCCTCTATCTTAACTATGGCTACACCTTC.